Listed below are T cell receptor beta chains from one sample, sequenced in a study of cytomegalovirus exposure and HLA in healthy donors. TCRdb keeps only in-frame clones here, not all; method: immunoSEQ multiplex PCR. The sample consists of around 140,000 clones, approximately 10% of them appearing once. Source material: PBMCs. The source is a woman in her thirties or forties in good health and CMV-seropositive. Both conserved end residues are part of each CDR3. Fields, in order: V gene, J gene, CDR3 protein.

V gene: TRBV7-2; J gene: TRBJ1-2; CDR3 protein: CASSLEGIGGDGYTF
V gene: TRBV5-6; J gene: TRBJ1-6; CDR3 protein: CASSPWGVHSPLHF
V gene: TRBV29-1; J gene: TRBJ1-1; CDR3 protein: CSTGTGFGAFF
V gene: TRBV5-1; J gene: TRBJ2-2; CDR3 protein: CASSPGSSNTGELFF
V gene: TRBV9; J gene: TRBJ2-5; CDR3 protein: CASSVGVTAGTQYF
V gene: TRBV2; J gene: TRBJ1-1; CDR3 protein: CASSSPGTVNTEAFF
V gene: TRBV4-2; J gene: TRBJ2-2; CDR3 protein: CASSRASGGANTGELFF
V gene: TRBV27; J gene: TRBJ2-4; CDR3 protein: CASSTPRQGENIQYF
V gene: TRBV15; J gene: TRBJ2-7; CDR3 protein: CATSRETRLAGGEQYF
V gene: TRBV11-2; J gene: TRBJ1-1; CDR3 protein: CASSPRTGWAFF
V gene: TRBV27; J gene: TRBJ1-2; CDR3 protein: CASSRTGTGNGYTF
V gene: TRBV19; J gene: TRBJ2-3; CDR3 protein: CASSLSGPGDTQYF
V gene: TRBV19; J gene: TRBJ1-1; CDR3 protein: CASSSTGFMNTEAFF
V gene: TRBV5-1; J gene: TRBJ2-5; CDR3 protein: CASSLGGLAGGETQYF
V gene: TRBV19; J gene: TRBJ1-1; CDR3 protein: CASSTLMAGNTEAFF
V gene: TRBV27; J gene: TRBJ2-7; CDR3 protein: CASSSRVAGGLYEQYF
V gene: TRBV5-5; J gene: TRBJ2-1; CDR3 protein: CASSTLTGGSNNEQFF
V gene: TRBV5-1; J gene: TRBJ2-2; CDR3 protein: CASSLEQVNTGELFF
V gene: TRBV19; J gene: TRBJ1-1; CDR3 protein: CASGAVRLNTEAFF
V gene: TRBV7-6; J gene: TRBJ2-5; CDR3 protein: CASSPGSGGETQYF
V gene: TRBV4-1; J gene: TRBJ2-7; CDR3 protein: CASSHSVGIRSYEQYF
V gene: TRBV5-1; J gene: TRBJ2-5; CDR3 protein: CASSLGGLAGQETQYF
V gene: TRBV5-1; J gene: TRBJ1-2; CDR3 protein: CASSLEQGGTDYTF
V gene: TRBV4-1; J gene: TRBJ1-2; CDR3 protein: CASSHADRVDYGYTF
V gene: TRBV5-4; J gene: TRBJ1-2; CDR3 protein: CASSLPRTGDYGYTF
V gene: TRBV6-1; J gene: TRBJ2-7; CDR3 protein: CASSEGATGVYEQYF
V gene: TRBV5-1; J gene: TRBJ2-3; CDR3 protein: CASSLRTGPSTDTQYF
V gene: TRBV19; J gene: TRBJ2-2; CDR3 protein: CASSLDRGTGELFF
V gene: TRBV5-1; J gene: TRBJ2-2; CDR3 protein: CASSYWPSGGGTGELFF
V gene: TRBV6-6; J gene: TRBJ1-5; CDR3 protein: CASNPRTGGNNQPQHF
V gene: TRBV18; J gene: TRBJ2-5; CDR3 protein: CASSPGTGAHETQYF
V gene: TRBV6-4; J gene: TRBJ2-3; CDR3 protein: CASSETSGGTDTQYF
V gene: TRBV5-6; J gene: TRBJ2-1; CDR3 protein: CASSLGVGHEQFF
V gene: TRBV29-1; J gene: TRBJ2-2; CDR3 protein: CSVKDGTAYGELFF
V gene: TRBV29-1; J gene: TRBJ2-3; CDR3 protein: CSARTSGMTDTQYF
V gene: TRBV5-1; J gene: TRBJ1-6; CDR3 protein: CASSLDRTGSKNSPLHF
V gene: TRBV9; J gene: TRBJ1-2; CDR3 protein: CASSAGGNYGYTF
V gene: TRBV5-1; J gene: TRBJ2-3; CDR3 protein: CASLLQGGDTDTQYF
V gene: TRBV9; J gene: TRBJ1-5; CDR3 protein: CASSGGGSNQPQHF
V gene: TRBV28; J gene: TRBJ2-3; CDR3 protein: CASSLLGQGTFSTDTQYF
V gene: TRBV9; J gene: TRBJ2-2; CDR3 protein: CASSPRGSVPYTGELFF
V gene: TRBV9; J gene: TRBJ2-3; CDR3 protein: CASSSRRTGGADTQYF
V gene: TRBV2; J gene: TRBJ1-2; CDR3 protein: CASIRTGPYGYTF
V gene: TRBV7-9; J gene: TRBJ1-6; CDR3 protein: CASSLSPGSSYNSPLHF
V gene: TRBV9; J gene: TRBJ2-7; CDR3 protein: CASSPYSGAAYEQYF
V gene: TRBV29-1; J gene: TRBJ1-1; CDR3 protein: CSVVGDLNTEAFF
V gene: TRBV29-1; J gene: TRBJ2-3; CDR3 protein: CSVGQGGDTQYF
V gene: TRBV11-2; J gene: TRBJ2-2; CDR3 protein: CASRGLAGYTGELFF
V gene: TRBV9; J gene: TRBJ2-5; CDR3 protein: CASSDKNRSGGAETQYF
V gene: TRBV5-1; J gene: TRBJ2-2; CDR3 protein: CASSVQTGAGELFF
V gene: TRBV5-1; J gene: TRBJ1-2; CDR3 protein: CASSPSDAGGYTF
V gene: TRBV4-1; J gene: TRBJ2-2; CDR3 protein: CASSKGLALGGELFF
V gene: TRBV4-3; J gene: TRBJ2-7; CDR3 protein: CASRILGLAGPLYEQYF
V gene: TRBV5-6; J gene: TRBJ2-1; CDR3 protein: CASSLAPGEQFF
V gene: TRBV7-6; J gene: TRBJ1-1; CDR3 protein: CASSAMGLSNTEAFF
V gene: TRBV15; J gene: TRBJ1-2; CDR3 protein: CATSLRAATNYGYTF
V gene: TRBV5-1; J gene: TRBJ2-2; CDR3 protein: CASSPGLAGSGELFF
V gene: TRBV5-1; J gene: TRBJ2-3; CDR3 protein: CASSQNPGGDTDTQYF